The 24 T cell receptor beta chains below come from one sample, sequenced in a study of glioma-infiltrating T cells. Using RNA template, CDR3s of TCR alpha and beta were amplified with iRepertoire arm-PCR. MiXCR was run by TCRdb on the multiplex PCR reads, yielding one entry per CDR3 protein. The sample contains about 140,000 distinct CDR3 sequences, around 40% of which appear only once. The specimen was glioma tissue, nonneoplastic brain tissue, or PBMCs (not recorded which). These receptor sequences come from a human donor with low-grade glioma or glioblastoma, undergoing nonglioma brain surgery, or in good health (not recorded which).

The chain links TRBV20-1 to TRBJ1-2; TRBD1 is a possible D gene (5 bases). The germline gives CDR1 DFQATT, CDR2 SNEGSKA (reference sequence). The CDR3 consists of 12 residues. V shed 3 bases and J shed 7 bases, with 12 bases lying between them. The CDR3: CSASEEGAGYTF. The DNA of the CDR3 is TGCAGTGCTAGCGAGGAAGGGGCTGGCTACACCTTC.

CDR3 amino acids: CASSPRGIQETQYF. The CDR3 DNA reads as TGTGCCAGTAGCCCTCGGGGGATCCAAGAGACCCAGTACTTC. This chain joins TRBV19 and TRBJ2-5; tentative D call: TRBD2 (6 bases). This CDR3 is built from 14 residues. V lost 6 bases, J lost 1 base, and 12 bases lay in between. The germline V gene has CDR1 LNHDA and CDR2 SQIVND (reference sequence).

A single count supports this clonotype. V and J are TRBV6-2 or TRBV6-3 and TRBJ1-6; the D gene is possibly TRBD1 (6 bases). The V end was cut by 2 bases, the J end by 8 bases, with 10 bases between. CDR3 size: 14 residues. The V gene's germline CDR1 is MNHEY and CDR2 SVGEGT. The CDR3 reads CASSYRSGDSPLHF. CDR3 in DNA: TGTGCCAGCAGTTACCGGTCAGGGGATTCACCCCTCCACTTT.

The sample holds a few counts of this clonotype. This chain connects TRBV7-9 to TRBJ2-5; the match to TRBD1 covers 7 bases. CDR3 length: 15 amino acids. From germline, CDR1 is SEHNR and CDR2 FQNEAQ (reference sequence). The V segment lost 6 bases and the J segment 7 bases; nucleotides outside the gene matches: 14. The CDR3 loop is CASRMRTGGEGTQYF. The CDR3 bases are TGTGCCAGCAGAATGAGGACAGGTGGAGAGGGGACCCAGTACTTC.

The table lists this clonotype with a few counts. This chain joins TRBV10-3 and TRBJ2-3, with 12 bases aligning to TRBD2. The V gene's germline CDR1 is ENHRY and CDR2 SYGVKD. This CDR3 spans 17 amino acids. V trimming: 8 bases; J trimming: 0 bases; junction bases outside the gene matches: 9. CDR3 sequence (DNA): TGTGCCATCGCTTCTAGCGGGAGGGATACTAGCACAGATACGCAGTATTTT. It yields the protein CAIASSGRDTSTDTQYF.

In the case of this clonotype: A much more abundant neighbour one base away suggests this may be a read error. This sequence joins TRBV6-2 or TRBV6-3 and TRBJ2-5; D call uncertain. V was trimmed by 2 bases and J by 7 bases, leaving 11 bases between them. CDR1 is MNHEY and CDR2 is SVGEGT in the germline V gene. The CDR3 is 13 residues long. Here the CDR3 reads CASSYGSAWTQYF. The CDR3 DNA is TGTGCCAGCAGTTACGGGTCAGCTTGGACCCAGTACTTC.

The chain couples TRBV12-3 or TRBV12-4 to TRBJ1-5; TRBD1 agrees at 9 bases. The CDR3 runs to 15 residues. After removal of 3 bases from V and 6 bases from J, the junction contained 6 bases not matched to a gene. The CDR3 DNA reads TGTGCCAGCAGTTTGGCGGGACAGGGCCCTCAGCCCCAGCATTTT. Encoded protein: CASSLAGQGPQPQHF.

The CDR3 sequence: CAISRDGSNQPQHF. In nucleotides, the CDR3 is TGTGCCATCTCCCGGGACGGTAGCAATCAGCCCCAGCATTTT. The chain links TRBV2 to TRBJ1-5; tentatively, D is TRBD1 (5 bases). The CDR3 contains 14 residues. Trimming took off 10 bases at V and 0 bases at J, with 13 bases between the two ends. The V gene's germline CDR1 is SNHLY and CDR2 FYNNEI.

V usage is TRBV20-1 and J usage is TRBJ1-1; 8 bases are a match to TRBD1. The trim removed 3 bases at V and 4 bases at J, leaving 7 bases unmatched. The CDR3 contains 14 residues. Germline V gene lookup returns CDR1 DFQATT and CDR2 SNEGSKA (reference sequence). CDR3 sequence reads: CSARITGGSTEAFF. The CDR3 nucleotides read TGCAGTGCTAGGATTACAGGGGGAAGCACTGAAGCTTTCTTT.

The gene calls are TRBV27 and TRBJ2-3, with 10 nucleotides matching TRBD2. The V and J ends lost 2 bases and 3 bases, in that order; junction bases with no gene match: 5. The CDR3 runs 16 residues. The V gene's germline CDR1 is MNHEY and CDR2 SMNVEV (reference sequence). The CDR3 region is CASSLGLLAGTDTQYF. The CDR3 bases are TGTGCCAGCAGTTTAGGTCTACTAGCGGGAACAGATACGCAGTATTTT.

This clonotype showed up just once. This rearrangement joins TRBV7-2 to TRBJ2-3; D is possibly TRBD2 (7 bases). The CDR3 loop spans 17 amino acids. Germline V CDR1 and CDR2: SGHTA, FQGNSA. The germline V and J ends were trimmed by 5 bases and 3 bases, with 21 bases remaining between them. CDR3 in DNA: TGTGCCAGCAGCCCGACCGTTGGAGGGGGGGCTACAGATACGCAGTATTTT. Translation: CASSPTVGGGATDTQYF. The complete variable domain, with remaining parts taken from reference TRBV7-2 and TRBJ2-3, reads GAGVSQSPSNKVTEKGKDVELRCDPISGHTALYWYRQSLGQGLEFLIYFQGNSAPDKSGLPSDRFSAERTGGSVSTLTIQRTQQEDSAVYLCASSPTVGGGATDTQYFGPGTRLTVL.

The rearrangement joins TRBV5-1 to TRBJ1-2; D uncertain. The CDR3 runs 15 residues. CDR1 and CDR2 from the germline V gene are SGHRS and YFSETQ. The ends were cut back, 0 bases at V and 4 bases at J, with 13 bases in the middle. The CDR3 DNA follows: TGCGCCAGCAGCTTGGATGGGTCAGGTCTCTATGGCTACACCTTC. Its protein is CASSLDGSGLYGYTF.

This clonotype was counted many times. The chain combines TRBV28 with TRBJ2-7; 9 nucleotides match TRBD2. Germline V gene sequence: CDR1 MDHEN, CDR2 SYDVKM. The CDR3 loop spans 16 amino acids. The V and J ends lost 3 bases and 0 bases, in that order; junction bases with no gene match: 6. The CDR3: CASSFALAGLSYEQYF. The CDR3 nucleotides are TGTGCCAGCAGTTTCGCCCTAGCGGGGCTCTCCTACGAGCAGTACTTC.

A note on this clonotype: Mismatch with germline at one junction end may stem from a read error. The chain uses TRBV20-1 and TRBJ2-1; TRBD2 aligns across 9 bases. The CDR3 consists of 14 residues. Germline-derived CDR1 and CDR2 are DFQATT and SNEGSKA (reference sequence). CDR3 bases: TGCAGTGCTAGCACACTAGCGGGCTACAATGAGCAGCTCTTC. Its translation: CSASTLAGYNEQLF.

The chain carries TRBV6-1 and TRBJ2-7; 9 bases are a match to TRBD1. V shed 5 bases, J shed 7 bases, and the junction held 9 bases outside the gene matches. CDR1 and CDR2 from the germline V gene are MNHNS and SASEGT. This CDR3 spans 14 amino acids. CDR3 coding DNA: TGTGCCAGCAGTATGAGACAGGGGGTGGGGGAGCAGTACTTC. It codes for CASSMRQGVGEQYF.

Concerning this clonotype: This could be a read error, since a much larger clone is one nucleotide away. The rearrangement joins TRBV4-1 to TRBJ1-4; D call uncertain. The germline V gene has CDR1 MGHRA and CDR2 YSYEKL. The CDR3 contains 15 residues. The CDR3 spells CANSLEGATNEKLFF. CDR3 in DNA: TGCGCCAACAGCCTCGAGGGTGCAACTAATGAAAAACTGTTTTTT.

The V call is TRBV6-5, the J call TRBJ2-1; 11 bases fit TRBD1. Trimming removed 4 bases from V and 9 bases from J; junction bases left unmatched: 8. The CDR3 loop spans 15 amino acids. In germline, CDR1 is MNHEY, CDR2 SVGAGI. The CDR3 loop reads CASSSWDRGSGEQFF. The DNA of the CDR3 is TGTGCCAGCAGTTCCTGGGACAGGGGGAGCGGTGAGCAGTTCTTC.

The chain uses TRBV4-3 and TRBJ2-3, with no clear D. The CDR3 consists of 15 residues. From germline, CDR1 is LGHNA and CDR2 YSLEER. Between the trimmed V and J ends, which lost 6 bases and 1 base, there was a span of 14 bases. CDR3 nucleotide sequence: TGCGCCAGCAGGACCCAAGTCGTAGGCACAGATACGCAGTATTTT. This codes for CASRTQVVGTDTQYF.

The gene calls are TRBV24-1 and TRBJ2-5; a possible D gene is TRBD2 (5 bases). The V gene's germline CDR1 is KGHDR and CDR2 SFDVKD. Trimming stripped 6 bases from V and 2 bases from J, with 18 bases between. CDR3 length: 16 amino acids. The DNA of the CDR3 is TGTGCCACCAGTCTCGGGGTGCCCGGTGGGCAAGAGACCCAGTACTTC. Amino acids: CATSLGVPGGQETQYF.

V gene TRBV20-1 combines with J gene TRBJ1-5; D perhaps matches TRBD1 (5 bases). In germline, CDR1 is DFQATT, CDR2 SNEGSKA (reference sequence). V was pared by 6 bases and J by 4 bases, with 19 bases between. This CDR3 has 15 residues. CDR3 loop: CSAQRGTGGNQPQHF. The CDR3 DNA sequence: TGCAGTGCCCAGCGCGGGACGGGGGGGAATCAGCCCCAGCATTTT.

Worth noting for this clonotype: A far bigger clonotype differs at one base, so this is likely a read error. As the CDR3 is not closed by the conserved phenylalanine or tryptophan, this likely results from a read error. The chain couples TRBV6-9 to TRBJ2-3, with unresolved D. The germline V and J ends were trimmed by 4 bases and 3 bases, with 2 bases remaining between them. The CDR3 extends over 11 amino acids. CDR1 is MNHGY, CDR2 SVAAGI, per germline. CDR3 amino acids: CASSSTDTQYS. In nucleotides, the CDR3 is TGTGCCAGCAGTTCGACAGATACGCAGTATTCT.

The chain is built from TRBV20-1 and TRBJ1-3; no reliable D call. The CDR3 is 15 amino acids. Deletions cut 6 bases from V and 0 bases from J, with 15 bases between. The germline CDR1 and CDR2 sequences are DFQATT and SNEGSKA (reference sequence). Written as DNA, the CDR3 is TGCAGTGCCCCGATTGGGAGCCCCTCTGGAAACACCATATATTTT. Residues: CSAPIGSPSGNTIYF.

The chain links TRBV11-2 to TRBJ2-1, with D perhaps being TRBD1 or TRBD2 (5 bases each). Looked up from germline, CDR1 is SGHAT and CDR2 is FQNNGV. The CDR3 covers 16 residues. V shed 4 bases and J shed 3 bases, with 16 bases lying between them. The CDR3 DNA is TGTGCCAGCAGCTCCCTTTGGGTGGGGGTCTACAATGAGCAGTTCTTC. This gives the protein CASSSLWVGVYNEQFF.

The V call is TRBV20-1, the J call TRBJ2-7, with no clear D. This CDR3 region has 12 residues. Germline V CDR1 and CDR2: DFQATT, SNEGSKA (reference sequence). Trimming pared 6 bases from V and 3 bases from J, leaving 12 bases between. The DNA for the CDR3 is TGCAGTGCCAGGCTAGTGCTCTACGAGCAGTACTTC. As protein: CSARLVLYEQYF.